The 19 T cell receptor beta chains below come from one sample, sequenced in a study of regulatory T cells in long-lasting Graves disease. This sample's time point: newly diagnosed GD, antithyroid drugs for less than 3 months. From RNA extracted from PBMCs, the TCR library was made. Both iRepertoire HTBI primers and Arm-PCR of CDR3 regions were used to build the TCR beta libraries. One entry per CDR3 protein results from TCRdb running MiXCR on the multiplex PCR reads. The sample lists fewer than 500,000 distinct CDR3 sequences, roughly 15% occurring once. This same sample was also taken into another study, of T cells in Graves' hyperthyroidism and ophthalmopathy.

The material sequenced was peripheral blood mononuclear cells (PBMCs), taken at new diagnosis, from a patient treated with antithyroid drugs. These TCRs come from a man aged 35-49 years with Graves disease.

As regards this clonotype: The germline gene is not matched at one end of the junction; a read error may be the cause. The V and J genes are TRBV11-2 and TRBJ2-7, with TRBD1 as a possible D gene (6 bases). Germline V lookup: CDR1 SGHAT, CDR2 FQNNGV. The CDR3 has 14 amino acids. CDR3 protein: CASSLGAGSYEQHF. DNA for the CDR3: TGTGCCAGCAGCTTGGGGGCTGGCTCCTACGAGCAGCACTTC.

Only a few counts were recorded for this clonotype. This rearrangement joins TRBV28 to TRBJ1-2; D is ambiguous. The germline gives CDR1 MDHEN, CDR2 SYDVKM. This CDR3 has 14 amino acids. Trimming cost V 7 bases and J 4 bases, with 16 bases left between them. DNA for the CDR3: TGTGCCAGCAAGACACACGGAAACCTCTATGGCTACACCTTC. Its protein product is CASKTHGNLYGYTF.

This chain uses TRBV5-1 with TRBJ1-5, with no clear D. Per the germline V gene, CDR1 is SGHRS and CDR2 is YFSETQ. This CDR3 has 13 amino acids. V lost 4 bases and J lost 4, with 9 bases in between. The CDR3 sequence is CASSLTPNQPQHF. The CDR3 DNA reads TGCGCCAGCAGCCTTACCCCTAATCAGCCCCAGCATTTT.

The table lists this clonotype with many counts. The chain links TRBV5-1 to TRBJ2-1, with 7 bases fitting TRBD2. CDR3 size: 15 residues. V dropped 0 bases and J dropped 4; count of bases not matched to a gene: 4. Germline values: CDR1 SGHRS, CDR2 YFSETQ. The CDR3 region is CASSLEGREYNEQFF. The CDR3 coding sequence is TGCGCCAGCAGCTTGGAGGGGCGGGAGTACAATGAGCAGTTCTTC.

The V and J genes are TRBV12-5 and TRBJ1-2; TRBD1 aligns across 8 bases. In germline, CDR1 is LGHNT, CDR2 FRNRAP. The CDR3 is made up of 13 amino acids. The junction had 2 bases not matched to a gene; V was cut back by 0 bases and J by 8 bases. CDR3 residues: CASGLVQGAGYTF. The CDR3 bases are TGTGCTAGTGGTTTGGTCCAGGGGGCAGGCTACACCTTC.

This clonotype was detected ten times or more. The rearrangement uses TRBV3-1 and TRBJ2-7; no firm D call. Germline CDR1 is LGHDT and CDR2 is YNNKEL (reference sequence). V lost 3 bases, J lost 3 bases, and 18 bases lay in between. The CDR3 runs 16 residues. The CDR3 coding sequence is TGTGCCAGCAGCCAGTCCCCACGGGCAGATAGCTACGAGCAGTACTTC. Residues: CASSQSPRADSYEQYF.

This clonotype has just a few counts. The chain is built from TRBV12-3 or TRBV12-4 and TRBJ1-4; the D is unclear. The CDR3 is 15 residues long. V lost 5 bases and J 0 bases, leaving 10 bases between the germline ends. CDR3: CASSPRHATNEKLFF. The CDR3 region has the DNA TGTGCCAGCAGTCCTCGACACGCAACTAATGAAAAACTGTTTTTT.

The chain is built from TRBV7-9 and TRBJ1-1; TRBD1 matches at 8 bases. The trim removed 6 bases at V and 7 bases at J, leaving 13 bases unmatched. Germline V lookup: CDR1 SEHNR, CDR2 FQNEAQ (reference sequence). The CDR3 is 15 amino acids. The CDR3 reads CASRGGPGGLSEAFF. The CDR3, as DNA: TGTGCCAGCAGGGGGGGGCCAGGGGGCCTCAGTGAAGCTTTCTTT.

On this clonotype: A read error may be the cause here, since a much bigger clone is one base away. The genes are TRBV4-2 and TRBJ2-3; D gene ambiguous. Gene TRBJ1-5 matches the end of the DNA better, so the J call may be wrong. Looked up from germline, CDR1 is LGHNA and CDR2 is YNFKEQ. The CDR3 runs 14 residues. The CDR3 loop reads CASSQEVSTDTQHF. The CDR3 coding sequence is TGTGCCAGCAGCCAAGAAGTGAGCACAGATACGCAGCATTTT.

For this clonotype: This could be a read error, since a much larger clone is one nucleotide away. The V gene is TRBV28, the J gene TRBJ1-4; D remains unclear. The CDR3 contains 12 residues. Per germline, CDR1 MDHEN and CDR2 SYDVKM. The CDR3 coding sequence is TGTGCCGGCAGTCCGCCGGATGAAAAACTGTTTTTT. This encodes CAGSPPDEKLFF.

This clonotype has ten or more counts. The chain is built from TRBV27 and TRBJ2-7, with D hard to call. CDR1 is MNHEY and CDR2 is SMNVEV in the germline V gene (reference sequence). This CDR3 contains 14 residues. V lost 8 bases, J lost 1 base, and 15 bases lay in between. The CDR3 loop is CASFDPGRSYEQYF. In DNA form, the CDR3 reads TGTGCCAGCTTTGACCCGGGCAGATCCTACGAGCAGTACTTC.

J is TRBJ1-6 and V is TRBV3-1; 10 bases map to TRBD1. V lost 4 bases and J lost 9; bases outside the gene matches: 9. Germline lookup yields CDR1 LGHDT and CDR2 YNNKEL (reference sequence). The CDR3 has 16 residues. CDR3 sequence (DNA): TGTGCCAGCAGCCCGTCCCGCCGGACAGGGGGTTCACCCCTCCACTTT. Residues: CASSPSRRTGGSPLHF.

This clonotype came up many times. The chain recombines TRBV28 with TRBJ2-7; TRBD2 matches at 7 bases. Germline trimming cut 7 bases from V and 3 bases from J; bases unmatched to any gene: 9. This CDR3 contains 14 residues. Germline-derived CDR1 and CDR2 are MDHEN and SYDVKM. In nucleotides, the CDR3 is TGTGCCAGCACCCCGGGAGGCAGAGACTACGAGCAGTACTTC. This gives the protein CASTPGGRDYEQYF.

This clonotype was detected many times. The rearrangement links TRBV5-5 to TRBJ2-7; D might be TRBD1 (6 bases). Trimming stripped 4 bases from V and 4 bases from J, with 12 bases between. The CDR3 has 13 amino acids. CDR1 and CDR2 from the germline V gene are SGHKS and YYEKEE (reference sequence). The CDR3 region has the DNA TGTGCCAGCAGCCACGGGACACCGTACGAGCAGTACTTC. This sequence encodes CASSHGTPYEQYF.

In this sample, this clonotype turned up a few times. The rearrangement links TRBV19 to TRBJ1-1, with D unclear. Germline CDR1 is LNHDA and CDR2 is SQIVND (reference sequence). The V end was cut by 2 bases, the J end by 1 base, with 8 bases between. This CDR3 spans 14 amino acids. CDR3 loop: CASSIIGANTEAFF. The CDR3 bases are TGTGCCAGTAGTATAATTGGAGCGAACACTGAAGCTTTCTTT.

Details on this clonotype: One base away lies a much larger clone, so this may be a sequencing read error. The chain uses TRBV5-4 and TRBJ2-3; D is uncertain. This CDR3 is 15 amino acids long. Germline V gives CDR1 SGHNT, CDR2 YYREEE (reference sequence). The CDR3 here is CASSSRRGTTDTQCF. CDR3 coding DNA: TGTGCCAGCAGCTCCCGGCGAGGCACCACAGATACGCAGTGTTTT.

The chain recombines TRBV9 with TRBJ1-6; perhaps TRBD1 as D (5 bases). V was clipped by 3 bases and J by 14 bases, with 12 bases between them. This CDR3 has 12 residues. Germline CDR1 reads SGDLS; CDR2 reads YYNGEE. Here the CDR3 reads CASSGDRGALHF. In DNA form, the CDR3 reads TGTGCCAGCAGCGGGGACCGCGGGGCCCTCCACTTT. Full variable domain (remainder filled in from reference TRBV9 and TRBJ1-6): DSGVTQTPKHLITATGQRVTLRCSPRSGDLSVYWYQQSLDQGLQFLIQYYNGEERAKGNILERFSAQQFPDLHSELNLSSLELGDSALYFCASSGDRGALHFGNGTRLTVT.

This clonotype was detected a few times. This sequence joins TRBV28 and TRBJ2-2; D ambiguous. Per the germline V gene, CDR1 is MDHEN and CDR2 is SYDVKM. V lost 3 bases, J lost 11 bases, and 16 bases lay in between. This CDR3 region has 14 residues. CDR3 region: CASSFRAPLVELFF. CDR3 bases: TGTGCCAGCAGTTTTAGGGCGCCTCTGGTTGAGCTGTTTTTT. Full variable domain (rest looked up from reference TRBV28 and TRBJ2-2): DVKVTQSSRYLVKRTGEKVFLECVQDMDHENMFWYRQDPGLGLRLIYFSYDVKMKEKGDIPEGYSVSREKKERFSLILESASTNQTSMYLCASSFRAPLVELFFGEGSRLTVL.

This clonotype was recorded at least ten times. This chain connects TRBV28 to TRBJ1-5, with D unresolved. CDR1 is MDHEN and CDR2 is SYDVKM in the germline V gene. This CDR3 region has 12 residues. V dropped 4 bases and J dropped 5 bases, with 6 bases sitting between them. The DNA of the CDR3 is TGTGCCAGCAGTTCCATGGATCAGCCCCAGCATTTT. This gives the protein CASSSMDQPQHF.